Below, 27 T cell receptor beta chains from the same sample are listed, as sequenced in a study of human T cells and chemical hapten exposure. MiXCR was run by TCRdb on the RACE reads, yielding one entry per CDR3 protein. This table holds 150,000 to 200,000 distinct CDR3 sequences, approximately 24% found once. Time point indicated: patch test 3, about 24 weeks after DPC sensitization. The treatment denotes: therapeutic diphenylcyclopropenone sensitization with weekly scalp DPC. The specimen was whole blood, collected in connection with sensitization to the hapten diphenylcyclopropenone (DPC). These receptors were obtained from a woman aged 40 to 50 with alopecia areata. Some clones in this sample may be carry-over from other donors' samples.

This clonotype was picked up a small number of times. CDR3 protein: CATSDQGLAGIYRNEQFF. DNA of the CDR3: TGTGCCACCAGTGATCAAGGACTAGCGGGAATTTATAGGAATGAGCAGTTCTTC. The chain uses TRBV24-1 and TRBJ2-1; 12 bases line up with TRBD2. The CDR3 totals 18 residues. Per the germline V gene, CDR1 is KGHDR and CDR2 is SFDVKD. J lost 7 bases, V lost 3 bases, and 12 bases had no gene match.

This clonotype was counted only a few times. V and J are TRBV7-8 and TRBJ2-7, with 8 bases identical to TRBD1. After removal of 0 bases from V and 4 bases from J, the junction contained 5 bases not matched to a gene. CDR3 length: 15 amino acids. Germline values: CDR1 SGHVS, CDR2 FQNEAQ. CDR3 nucleotide sequence: TGTGCCAGCAGCTTAGCCCCAGGGGGCCTGTACGAGCAGTACTTC. Its protein is CASSLAPGGLYEQYF.

This clonotype was counted many times. V and J are TRBV6-5 and TRBJ1-3, with D hard to call. The V and J ends lost 0 bases and 0 bases respectively, with 6 bases between them. The CDR3 sequence is 15 residues long. The germline V gene encodes CDR1 MNHEY and CDR2 SVGAGI. CDR3 DNA sequence: TGTGCCAGCAGTTACTCCCCGGACTCTGGAAACACCATATATTTT. Translating it yields CASSYSPDSGNTIYF.

The chain links TRBV4-3 to TRBJ2-6, with no clear D. The germline V gene encodes CDR1 LGHNA and CDR2 YSLEER. Trimming cost V 0 bases and J 0 bases, with 6 bases left between them. This CDR3 is built from 16 residues. Here the CDR3 reads CASSQDKGSGANVLTF. The CDR3 DNA is TGCGCCAGCAGCCAAGATAAAGGCTCTGGGGCCAACGTCCTGACTTTC.

This chain joins TRBV9 and TRBJ2-5; tentatively, D is TRBD1 (6 bases). V shed 3 bases and J shed 3 bases, with 21 bases lying between them. CDR1 is SGDLS and CDR2 is YYNGEE in the germline V gene. CDR3 length: 17 amino acids. The CDR3 protein is CASSAGSRGGLKETQYF. The CDR3 region has the DNA TGTGCCAGCAGCGCTGGGTCCAGGGGCGGACTTAAAGAGACCCAGTACTTC.

In its sample, this clonotype was seen a few times. The V gene is TRBV20-1, the J gene TRBJ2-6; possible D gene TRBD2, 6 bases. The CDR3 loop spans 14 amino acids. Between the trimmed V and J ends, which lost 3 bases and 2 bases, there was a span of 8 bases. CDR1 and CDR2 from the germline V gene are DFQATT and SNEGSKA (reference sequence). CDR3 DNA: TGCAGTGCTAGCGGGGGACCTGGGGCCAACGTCCTGACTTTC. Residues: CSASGGPGANVLTF.

This sequence joins TRBV28 and TRBJ2-7, with D perhaps TRBD1 (6 bases). The CDR3 loop spans 15 amino acids. V lost 2 bases and J lost 1, with 12 bases in between. The germline CDR1 and CDR2 sequences are MDHEN and SYDVKM. The CDR3: CASSLHGRGSYEQYF. In DNA form, the CDR3 reads TGTGCCAGCAGTTTACACGGTAGGGGGTCCTACGAGCAGTACTTC.

This clonotype has a handful of counts. The rearrangement joins TRBV7-2 to TRBJ2-1; TRBD2 agrees at 9 bases. J gave up 6 bases and V 4 bases, and 7 bases lay outside the gene matches. The CDR3 has 15 amino acids. The germline V gene encodes CDR1 SGHTA and CDR2 FQGNSA. Written as DNA, the CDR3 is TGTGCCAGCAGCTCATTAGCGGGAGTGGCCAATGAGCAGTTCTTC. As protein: CASSSLAGVANEQFF.

This clonotype was counted between two and nine times. V is TRBV7-2 and J is TRBJ2-3, with D possibly matching TRBD2 (5 bases). The germline V gene encodes CDR1 SGHTA and CDR2 FQGNSA. Trimming removed 5 bases at V and 3 bases at J, with 15 bases between. The CDR3 totals 15 residues. The CDR3 coding sequence is TGTGCCAGCAGCGCCCTATGGAGCGGAACAGATACGCAGTATTTT. Amino acid sequence: CASSALWSGTDTQYF.

The chain joins TRBV27 to TRBJ1-1; D unclear. CDR3 length: 13 residues. Deletions cut 5 bases from V and 5 bases from J, with 12 bases between. The V gene's germline CDR1 is MNHEY and CDR2 SMNVEV (reference sequence). The CDR3 DNA sequence: TGTGCCAGCAGTCAAGGTTTTAGGACTGAAGCTTTCTTT. This sequence encodes CASSQGFRTEAFF.

In its sample, this clonotype was seen a few times. V and J are TRBV7-2 and TRBJ2-6; the match to TRBD1 covers 8 bases. Trimming cost V 5 bases and J 15 bases; bases outside gene matches: 15. CDR3 length: 15 residues. CDR1 is SGHTA and CDR2 is FQGNSA in the germline V gene. CDR3 in DNA: TGTGCCAGCAGCCTCGGACAGGGTCCGGGGAAGGACCTGACTTTC. This encodes CASSLGQGPGKDLTF.

This CDR3 reads CASSLAAYQETQYF. Here the CDR3 DNA reads TGTGCCAGCAGTTTGGCTGCGTACCAAGAGACCCAGTACTTC. This rearrangement joins TRBV28 to TRBJ2-5; no clear D gene. Trimming stripped 3 bases from V and 0 bases from J, with 8 bases between. The CDR3 has 14 amino acids. From germline, CDR1 is MDHEN and CDR2 SYDVKM.

On this clonotype: The junction shows a germline mismatch at one end, possibly a read error. This sequence joins TRBV11-2 and TRBJ1-2; the D is unclear. Germline V gene sequence: CDR1 SGHAT, CDR2 FQNNGV. There are 13 residues in the CDR3. The CDR3 DNA is TGTGCCAGCAGCCCACCGACCCCGGGCCAGGTTCTCTTC. This gives the protein CASSPPTPGQVLF.

This clonotype was counted between two and nine times. This chain connects TRBV4-2 to TRBJ2-7; 13 bases map to TRBD2. V shed 2 bases and J 6 bases; nucleotides not matched to a gene: 7. The CDR3 spans 16 residues. Germline CDR1 and CDR2: LGHNA and YNFKEQ. This chain's CDR3 is CASSQRTSGRPGEQYF. CDR3 coding DNA: TGTGCCAGCAGCCAAAGGACTAGCGGGAGACCCGGCGAGCAGTACTTC.

The chain is built from TRBV25-1 and TRBJ1-1; D is perhaps TRBD1 (5 bases). The CDR3 is made up of 15 amino acids. Germline CDR1 and CDR2: MGHDK and SYGVNS. Trimming shortened V by 5 bases and J by 0 bases, and 13 bases separated the two germline ends. CDR3 sequence reads: CASSPTGVMNTEAFF. The CDR3 coding sequence is TGTGCCAGCAGTCCCACGGGGGTGATGAACACTGAAGCTTTCTTT.

This clonotype was detected ten times or more. V usage is TRBV4-3 and J usage is TRBJ2-3, with a tentative D call TRBD2 (7 bases). The CDR3 totals 17 residues. CDR1 LGHNA and CDR2 YSLEER come from the germline V gene. Trimming removed 0 bases from V and 4 bases from J, with 17 bases in between. CDR3 sequence: CASSQDPPGGGADTQYF. DNA of the CDR3: TGCGCCAGCAGCCAAGACCCACCGGGGGGCGGTGCAGATACGCAGTATTTT.

The gene calls are TRBV11-1 and TRBJ2-3; unclear D gene. The CDR3 consists of 17 residues. Per the germline V gene, CDR1 is SGHAT and CDR2 is FQDESV (reference sequence). V lost 5 bases to trimming and J lost 0 bases, with 18 bases between them. The CDR3 DNA sequence: TGTGCCAGCAGCCGTGACGACCGCCGTGCTAGCACAGATACGCAGTATTTT. Its translation: CASSRDDRRASTDTQYF.

This rearrangement joins TRBV24-1 to TRBJ2-7, with a weak D call TRBD2 (6 bases). The CDR3 length is 15 residues. The germline V and J ends were trimmed by 3 bases and 4 bases, with 15 bases remaining between them. Germline V gives CDR1 KGHDR, CDR2 SFDVKD. CDR3 in amino acids: CATSDPRESLYEQYF. CDR3 in DNA: TGTGCCACCAGTGATCCCCGGGAGTCGTTATACGAGCAGTACTTC.

J is TRBJ1-2 and V is TRBV5-1; D ambiguous. Trimming left V 7 bases short and J 1 base short, with 8 bases between. Germline V gives CDR1 SGHRS, CDR2 YFSETQ. The CDR3 covers 12 residues. Here the CDR3 reads CASGRDNYGYTF. CDR3 sequence (DNA): TGCGCCAGCGGGAGAGATAACTATGGCTACACCTTC.

This clonotype was detected a few times. The chain carries TRBV12-3 or TRBV12-4 and TRBJ2-1, with TRBD2 matching 7 bases. The CDR3 consists of 13 residues. V lost 4 bases and J lost 6; bases outside the gene matches: 3. The CDR3 loop reads CASSSPGGNEQFF. In nucleotides, the CDR3 is TGTGCCAGCAGTTCCCCGGGGGGCAATGAGCAGTTCTTC.

This clonotype has more than one count but fewer than ten. The chain carries TRBV6-1 and TRBJ1-5, with a tentative D call TRBD1 (5 bases). The CDR3 runs 14 residues. Germline V gene lookup returns CDR1 MNHNS and CDR2 SASEGT. Trimming left V 10 bases short and J 6 bases short, with 19 bases between. CDR3 DNA sequence: TGTGCCACTCAGCCGGGACCCAATAGTCAGCCCCAGCATTTT. Protein sequence: CATQPGPNSQPQHF.

This clonotype was picked up many times. The genes are TRBV29-1 and TRBJ1-1; the D is unclear. Germline V lookup: CDR1 SQVTM, CDR2 ANQGSEA. The V end lost 4 bases, the J end lost 5 bases, and 14 bases lay between the germline ends. The CDR3 is 13 amino acids. DNA for the CDR3: TGCAGCGTTGTTTCGGGTTTCGGGACTGAAGCTTTCTTT. This codes for CSVVSGFGTEAFF. Based on the CDR3 plus reference TRBV29-1 and TRBJ1-1, the full variable domain is SAVISQKPSRDICQRGTSLTIQCQVDSQVTMMFWYRQQPGQSLTLIATANQGSEATYESGFVIDKFPISRPNLTFSTLTVSNMSPEDSSIYLCSVVSGFGTEAFFGQGTRLTVV.

The table lists this clonotype with many counts. V is TRBV4-3 and J is TRBJ2-5; D remains ambiguous. CDR1 LGHNA and CDR2 YSLEER come from the germline V gene. Trimming took 0 bases from V and 1 from J, leaving 12 bases between them. CDR3 size: 16 residues. CDR3 sequence reads: CASSQDRWQLQETQYF. CDR3 nucleotides: TGCGCCAGCAGCCAAGATCGGTGGCAGCTCCAAGAGACCCAGTACTTC.

This clonotype was seen a few times. The V gene is TRBV28, the J gene TRBJ2-2; 11 bases align to TRBD2. Germline V lookup: CDR1 MDHEN, CDR2 SYDVKM. The CDR3 is 14 residues long. V was clipped by 8 bases and J by 4 bases; unmatched bases: 3. CDR3 region: CASLAGGTTGELFF. Here the CDR3 DNA reads TGTGCCAGCCTAGCGGGGGGAACCACCGGGGAGCTGTTTTTT. The full variable domain, in which reference TRBV28 and TRBJ2-2 provide the parts outside the CDR3, is DVKVTQSSRYLVKRTGEKVFLECVQDMDHENMFWYRQDPGLGLRLIYFSYDVKMKEKGDIPEGYSVSREKKERFSLILESASTNQTSMYLCASLAGGTTGELFFGEGSRLTVL.

This clonotype was seen a few times. CDR3 coding DNA: TGCAGCGGCTTAAGGGCTAGCGGGAGGGAAGACAATGAGCAGTTCTTC. Protein: CSGLRASGREDNEQFF. The rearrangement joins TRBV29-1 to TRBJ2-1, with TRBD2 matching over 12 bases. Trimming took 7 bases from V and 5 from J; bases not matched to a gene: 12. CDR1 SQVTM and CDR2 ANQGSEA come from the germline V gene. This CDR3 is 16 amino acids long.

The V call is TRBV20-1, the J call TRBJ1-5, with D perhaps TRBD1 (5 bases). Trimming removed 2 bases at V and 0 bases at J, with 8 bases between. The CDR3 spans 14 residues. Germline V gives CDR1 DFQATT, CDR2 SNEGSKA (reference sequence). The CDR3 DNA follows: TGCAGTGCTAGATGGGGGGATAGCAATCAGCCCCAGCATTTT. Its translation is CSARWGDSNQPQHF.

This clonotype was found many times. The chain joins TRBV9 to TRBJ2-6; D is ambiguous. CDR1 SGDLS and CDR2 YYNGEE come from the germline V gene. The CDR3 loop spans 14 amino acids. Trimming cost V 4 bases and J 3 bases, with 8 bases left between them. The CDR3 protein is CASSTRRGANVLTF. CDR3 DNA: TGTGCCAGCAGCACGAGACGTGGGGCCAACGTCCTGACTTTC.